Shown below are 6 T cell receptor beta chains from a single sample sequenced in a study of cytomegalovirus exposure and HLA in healthy donors. The PCR made use of 60 Vbeta and 13 Jbeta primers. Method: immunoSEQ multiplex PCR; TCRdb's copy keeps in-frame clones and lacks some. The sample includes 99,000 or so clones, about 80% seen only once; the top ten take over 15%. Sequenced sample: PBMCs. The receptors were sampled from a man in his sixties in good health and CMV-seropositive.

This clone was recorded once. The V gene is TRBV25-1, the J gene TRBJ2-7, with D unresolved. The CDR3 spans 14 residues. Germline V gene lookup returns CDR1 MGHDK and CDR2 SYGVNS. The V gene lost 0 bases and the J gene lost 0 bases, with 6 bases spanning the gap. The CDR3 DNA sequence: TGTGCCAGCAGTGAATATTACAGCTCCTACGAGCAGTACTTC. This sequence encodes CASSEYYSSYEQYF.

With regard to this clone: Other DNA sequences of this sample code for an identical CDR3. The CDR3 nucleotides are TGTGCCAGTAGACCTACAGGGGCGGACACTGAAGCTTTCTTT. Translated: CASRPTGADTEAFF. This chain joins TRBV19 and TRBJ1-1, with 7 bases fitting TRBD1. After removal of 6 bases from V and 3 bases from J, the junction contained 7 bases not matched to a gene. CDR1 and CDR2 (germline): LNHDA, SQIVND (reference sequence). The length of the CDR3 is 14 residues.

This clone was detected only once. V gene TRBV19 combines with J gene TRBJ1-2; TRBD1 aligns across 7 bases. Unmatched junction bases numbered 13, after V lost 9 bases and J lost 6 bases. The V gene's germline CDR1 is LNHDA and CDR2 SQIVND (reference sequence). The CDR3 extends over 14 amino acids. The CDR3 DNA reads as TGTGCCAGCTGGACGACAGGGAAGGGGGATGGCTACACCTTC. Translation: CASWTTGKGDGYTF.

The rearrangement joins TRBV4-1 to TRBJ2-2, with TRBD2 as a possible D gene (6 bases). V was trimmed by 0 bases and J by 6 bases, leaving 8 bases between them. The germline V gene has CDR1 MGHRA and CDR2 YSYEKL. CDR3 length equals 14 residues. DNA for the CDR3: TGCGCCAGCAGCCAAGATCCGGGGGCCGGGGAGCTGTTTTTT. Its protein is CASSQDPGAGELFF.

The CDR3 DNA reads as TGTGCCAGCAGGGTCGGAGGGGAGGTCGGAAACACCATATATTTT. This encodes CASRVGGEVGNTIYF. The chain recombines TRBV6-1 with TRBJ1-3, with D possibly TRBD1 on 5 matching bases. Trimming took 6 bases from V and 4 from J, leaving 16 bases between them. Germline CDR1 reads MNHNS; CDR2 reads SASEGT. The CDR3 sequence is 15 residues long.

V is TRBV19 and J is TRBJ1-2, with TRBD1 as a possible D gene (6 bases). The CDR3 consists of 13 residues. Germline V lookup: CDR1 LNHDA, CDR2 SQIVND (reference sequence). Trimming left V 6 bases short and J 6 bases short, with 14 bases between. The CDR3 DNA reads as TGTGCCAGTAGGTTCAGGGGCTCACATGGCTACACCTTC. Its translation: CASRFRGSHGYTF.